The present entry profiles one T cell receptor beta chain with its context. Germline CDR1 and CDR2: MNHEY and SMNVEV (reference sequence). The CDR3 length is 15 residues. Trimming removed 8 bases from V and 4 bases from J, with 18 bases in between. Original analysis: The assay estimated nucleated cells by amplifying reference gene primers. Assay used: immunoSEQ multiplex PCR; TCRdb lists only in-frame clones, some missing. V, J and clone size were drawn from that table, and D and trimming were deduced from the DNA. The sample carries about 76,000 clones, roughly 85% recorded once. This specimen comes from a study of blood T cell repertoires in COVID-19. Across the study: Donors in the United States, Italy and Spain gave samples during acute or convalescent COVID-19. From T cells, B-cell-depleted T cells, or PBMCs came the material, which was cDNA or gDNA.

This sequence originates from a young man with acute or convalescent COVID-19. The sequencing sample was made of peripheral blood. V is TRBV27 and J is TRBJ2-1, with a tentative D call TRBD2 (6 bases). The chain's CDR3 is CASRTAGRGYNEQFF. CDR3 coding DNA: TGTGCCAGCCGGACGGCGGGACGGGGGTACAATGAGCAGTTCTTC.